These 8 T cell receptor beta chains originate from one sample sequenced in a study of beta chain features in type 1 diabetes. Notes on the study in general: There was a moderate but significant shortening of TCRB CDR3s in all four CD4+ subsets of Type 1 diabetes patients.

All of the isolated RNA was reverse transcribed, so expressed TCRB transcripts were sequenced. Using immunoSEQ multiplex PCR, the repertoire was profiled, and TCRdb retains in-frame clones only, with some absent. Of roughly 150,000 clones in the sample, 6.5% to 8.5% were seen once. Antigens of these TCRs are unknown. Sequencing input: central memory CD4+ T cells from blood. The receptors here all came from a woman aged 18-29 years with type 1 diabetes.

This chain joins TRBV28 and TRBJ1-3; TRBD1 might be the D (6 bases). The CDR3 totals 16 residues. Germline V CDR1 and CDR2: MDHEN, SYDVKM. V was shortened by 5 bases and J by 5 bases, with 19 bases between the two germline ends. The CDR3 region is CASSLIQGSTRNTIYF. CDR3 DNA sequence: TGTGCCAGCAGTCTGATACAGGGTTCGACCAGAAACACCATATATTTT. The full variable domain, with the rest looked up from reference TRBV28 and TRBJ1-3, is DVKVTQSSRYLVKRTGEKVFLECVQDMDHENMFWYRQDPGLGLRLIYFSYDVKMKEKGDIPEGYSVSREKKERFSLILESASTNQTSMYLCASSLIQGSTRNTIYFGEGSWLTVV.

This chain joins TRBV15 and TRBJ2-2, with D tentatively TRBD2 (6 bases). Germline assignment: CDR1 LNHNV and CDR2 YYDKDF (reference sequence). The CDR3 is 15 amino acids. V lost 3 bases, J lost 6 bases, and 14 bases lay in between. As DNA, the CDR3 is TGTGCCACCAGCAGGCGGGGAGCGTTTGCCGGGGAGCTGTTTTTT. It encodes CATSRRGAFAGELFF. Variable domain in full (rest from reference TRBV15 and TRBJ2-2): DAMVIQNPRYQVTQFGKPVTLSCSQTLNHNVMYWYQQKSSQAPKLLFHYYDKDFNNEADTPDNFQSRRPNTSFCFLDIRSPGLGDTAMYLCATSRRGAFAGELFFGEGSRLTVL.

This clone was counted a few times. This rearrangement joins TRBV14 to TRBJ1-2; TRBD1 matches 7 bases. Germline V gives CDR1 SGHDN, CDR2 FVKESK. V lost 1 base to trimming and J lost 4 bases; unmatched junction nucleotides: 0. The CDR3 loop spans 13 amino acids. The CDR3 loop is CASSQGDSYGYTF. CDR3 nucleotide sequence: TGTGCCAGCAGCCAAGGGGACAGCTATGGCTACACCTTC.

The chain uses TRBV5-1 and TRBJ2-3; 10 nucleotides align to TRBD2. V gave up 2 bases and J gave up 1 base; unmatched junction bases: 4. CDR3 length: 16 residues. The germline CDR1 and CDR2 sequences are SGHRS and YFSETQ. In DNA form, the CDR3 reads TGCGCCAGCAGCTTAGAGCGGGGGGGACGCACAGATACGCAGTATTTT. It yields the protein CASSLERGGRTDTQYF.

This clone was recorded a few times. This chain joins TRBV10-3 and TRBJ1-4; 10 positions match TRBD1. J lost 0 bases, V lost 6 bases, and 7 bases had no gene match. In germline, CDR1 is ENHRY, CDR2 SYGVKD. This CDR3 has 17 residues. The CDR3 DNA reads as TGTGCCATCAGCCGGGACAGGGGCATCTCAACTAATGAAAAACTGTTTTTT. Its translation: CAISRDRGISTNEKLFF.

This sequence joins TRBV2 and TRBJ1-6; TRBD1 agrees at 9 bases. Germline V gene sequence: CDR1 SNHLY, CDR2 FYNNEI. This CDR3 region has 15 residues. V gave up 8 bases and J gave up 9 bases; unmatched junction bases: 11. DNA of the CDR3: TGTGCCAGCGGGACGTCCGGGACAGGGAGTTCACCCCTCCACTTT. Its translation is CASGTSGTGSSPLHF.

The CDR3 DNA is TGTGCCAGCAGCTTATCGGGTAGCTCCTACGAGCAGTACTTC. This codes for CASSLSGSSYEQYF. The chain recombines TRBV7-2 with TRBJ2-7; the D is unclear. The germline V gene has CDR1 SGHTA and CDR2 FQGNSA. V lost 2 bases and J lost 0, with 8 bases in between. The CDR3 length is 14 residues.

In DNA, the CDR3 is TGCAGCGTTGAAGATCGTTTAGCGGGGACCACAGATACGCAGTATTTT. This gives the protein CSVEDRLAGTTDTQYF. J is TRBJ2-3 and V is TRBV29-1; 8 bases align to TRBD2. The germline V gene has CDR1 SQVTM and CDR2 ANQGSEA. The V gene end was trimmed by 0 bases and the J gene end by 2 bases; junction bases not matched to a gene: 7. The CDR3 has 16 residues.